This T cell receptor beta chain is drawn from a study of identical twins. As concerns this clonotype: One end of the junction is discordant with germline, which a read error may explain.

This CDR3 spans 15 amino acids. TCRdb called the 5' RACE reads again in MiXCR, with one record for every CDR3 protein. The sample lists around 1.7 million distinct CDR3 sequences, 25% to 35% occurring once. Sequencing was performed on cord blood. The clonotype originates from a newborn girl in good health. This rearrangement joins TRBV12-3 or TRBV12-4 to TRBJ1-5, with 10 positions matching TRBD1. CDR3 coding DNA: TGTACCAGCAGTTCGTCCGGACAGGGGGATCAGCCCCAGCATTTT. It codes for CTSSSSGQGDQPQHF.